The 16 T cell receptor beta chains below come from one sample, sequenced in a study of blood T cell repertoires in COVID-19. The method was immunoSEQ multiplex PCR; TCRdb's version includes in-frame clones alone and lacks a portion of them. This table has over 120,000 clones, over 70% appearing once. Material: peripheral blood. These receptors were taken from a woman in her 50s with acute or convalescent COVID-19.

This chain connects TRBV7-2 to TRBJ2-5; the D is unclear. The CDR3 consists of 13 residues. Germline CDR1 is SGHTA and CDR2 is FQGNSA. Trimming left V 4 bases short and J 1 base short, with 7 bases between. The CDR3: CASSSAGQETQYF. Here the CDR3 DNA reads TGTGCCAGCAGCTCCGCCGGCCAAGAGACCCAGTACTTC. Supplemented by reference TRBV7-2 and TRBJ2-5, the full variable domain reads GAGVSQSPSNKVTEKGKDVELRCDPISGHTALYWYRQSLGQGLEFLIYFQGNSAPDKSGLPSDRFSAERTGGSVSTLTIQRTQQEDSAVYLCASSSAGQETQYFGPGTRLLVL.

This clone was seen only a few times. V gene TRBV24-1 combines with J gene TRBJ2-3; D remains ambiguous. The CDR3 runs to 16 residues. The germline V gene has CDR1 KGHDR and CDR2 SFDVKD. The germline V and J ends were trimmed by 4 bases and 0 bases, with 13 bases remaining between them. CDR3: CATSEEGETSTDTQYF. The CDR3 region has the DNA TGTGCCACCAGTGAGGAAGGAGAGACTAGCACAGATACGCAGTATTTT.

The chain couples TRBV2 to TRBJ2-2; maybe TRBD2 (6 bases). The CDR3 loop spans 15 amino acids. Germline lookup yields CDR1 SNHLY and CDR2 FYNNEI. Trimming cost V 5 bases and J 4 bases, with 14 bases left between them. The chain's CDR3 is CASSWTEGSTGELFF. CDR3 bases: TGTGCCAGCAGTTGGACGGAGGGGTCCACCGGGGAGCTGTTTTTT.

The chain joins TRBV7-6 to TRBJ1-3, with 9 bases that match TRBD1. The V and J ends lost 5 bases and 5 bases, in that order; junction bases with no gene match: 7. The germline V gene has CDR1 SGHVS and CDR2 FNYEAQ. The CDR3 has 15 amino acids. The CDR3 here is CASSRDREARNTIYF. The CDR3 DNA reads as TGTGCCAGCAGCCGGGACAGGGAGGCTCGAAACACCATATATTTT.

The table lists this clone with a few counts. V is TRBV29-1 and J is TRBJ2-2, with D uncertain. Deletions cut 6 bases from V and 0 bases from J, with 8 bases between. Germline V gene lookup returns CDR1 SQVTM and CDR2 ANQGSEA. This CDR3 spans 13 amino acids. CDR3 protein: CSVEPANTGELFF. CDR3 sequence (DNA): TGCAGCGTCGAGCCGGCGAACACCGGGGAGCTGTTTTTT.

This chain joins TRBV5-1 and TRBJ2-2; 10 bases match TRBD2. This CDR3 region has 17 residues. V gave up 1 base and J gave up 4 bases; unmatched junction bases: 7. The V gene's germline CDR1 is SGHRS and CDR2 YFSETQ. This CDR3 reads CASSLLVLAGFTGELFF. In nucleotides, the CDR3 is TGCGCCAGCAGCTTGTTGGTACTAGCGGGATTCACCGGGGAGCTGTTTTTT. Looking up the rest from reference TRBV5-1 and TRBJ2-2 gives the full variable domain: KAGVTQTPRYLIKTRGQQVTLSCSPISGHRSVSWYQQTPGQGLQFLFEYFSETQRNKGNFPGRFSGRQFSNSRSEMNVSTLELGDSALYLCASSLLVLAGFTGELFFGEGSRLTVL.

The CDR3 sequence: CASRRTGESEAFF. In DNA, the CDR3 is TGTGCCAGCAGACGGACAGGGGAGTCTGAAGCTTTCTTT. The chain employs TRBV27 and TRBJ1-1; the match to TRBD1 covers 9 bases. Germline CDR1 and CDR2: MNHEY and SMNVEV (reference sequence). The CDR3 covers 13 residues. J gave up 6 bases and V 6 bases, and 5 bases lay outside the gene matches.

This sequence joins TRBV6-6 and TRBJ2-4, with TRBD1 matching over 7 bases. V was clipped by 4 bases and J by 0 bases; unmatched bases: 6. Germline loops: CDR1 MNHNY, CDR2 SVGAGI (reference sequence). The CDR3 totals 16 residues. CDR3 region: CASSLQGPIAKNIQYF. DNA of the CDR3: TGTGCCAGCAGTTTACAGGGGCCGATAGCCAAAAACATTCAGTACTTC.

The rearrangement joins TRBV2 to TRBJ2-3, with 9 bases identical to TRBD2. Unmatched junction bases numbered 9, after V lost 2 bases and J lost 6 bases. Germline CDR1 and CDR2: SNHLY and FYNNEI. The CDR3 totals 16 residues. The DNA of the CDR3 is TGTGCCAGCAGTGAATCGGTAGCGGGGGCCGGGGATACGCAGTATTTT. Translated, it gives CASSESVAGAGDTQYF.

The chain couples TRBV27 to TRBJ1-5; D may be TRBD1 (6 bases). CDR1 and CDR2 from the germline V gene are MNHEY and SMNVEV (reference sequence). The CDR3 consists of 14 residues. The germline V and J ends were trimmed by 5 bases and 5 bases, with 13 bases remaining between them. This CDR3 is CASSPGQFYQPQHF. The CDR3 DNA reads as TGTGCCAGCAGTCCTGGACAGTTTTATCAGCCCCAGCATTTT.

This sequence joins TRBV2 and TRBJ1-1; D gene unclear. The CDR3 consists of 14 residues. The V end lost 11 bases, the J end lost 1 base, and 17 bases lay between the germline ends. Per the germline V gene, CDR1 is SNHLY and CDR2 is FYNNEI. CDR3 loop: CASSGLGGNTEAFF. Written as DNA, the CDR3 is TGTGCCTCCTCGGGCCTTGGAGGGAACACTGAAGCTTTCTTT.

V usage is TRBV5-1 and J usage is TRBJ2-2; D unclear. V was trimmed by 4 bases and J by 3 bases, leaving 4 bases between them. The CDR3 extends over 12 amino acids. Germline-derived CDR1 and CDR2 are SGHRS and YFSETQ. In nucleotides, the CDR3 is TGCGCCAGCAGCCGGGACACCGGGGAGCTGTTTTTT. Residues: CASSRDTGELFF.

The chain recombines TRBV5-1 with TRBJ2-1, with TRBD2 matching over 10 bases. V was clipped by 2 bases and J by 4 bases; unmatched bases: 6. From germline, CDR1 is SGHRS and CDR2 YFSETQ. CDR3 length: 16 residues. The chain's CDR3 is CASSFILAGAYNEQFF. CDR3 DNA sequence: TGCGCCAGCAGCTTTATCCTAGCGGGGGCTTACAATGAGCAGTTCTTC.

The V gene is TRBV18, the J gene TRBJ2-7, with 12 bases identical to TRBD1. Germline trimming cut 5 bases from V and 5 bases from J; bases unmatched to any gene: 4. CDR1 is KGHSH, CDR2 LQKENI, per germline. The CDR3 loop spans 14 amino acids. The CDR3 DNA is TGTGCCAGCTCAACGGGACAGGGGGCCAACGAGCAGTACTTC. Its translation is CASSTGQGANEQYF.

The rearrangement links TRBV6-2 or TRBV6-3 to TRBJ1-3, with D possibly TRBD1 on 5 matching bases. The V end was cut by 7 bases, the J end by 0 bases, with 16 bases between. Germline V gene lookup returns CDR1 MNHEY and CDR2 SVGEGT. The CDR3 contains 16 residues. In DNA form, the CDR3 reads TGTGCCAGCATCCCGACAGTCCCGAGCTCTGGAAACACCATATATTTT. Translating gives CASIPTVPSSGNTIYF.

The CDR3 nucleotides read TGTGCCAGCAGTTCCCCCGGACAGGTACGAACCTACGAGCAGTACTTC. It yields the protein CASSSPGQVRTYEQYF. The chain employs TRBV6-2 or TRBV6-3 and TRBJ2-7, with 7 bases lining up with TRBD1. V dropped 4 bases and J dropped 2; count of bases not matched to a gene: 11. Germline-derived CDR1 and CDR2 are MNHEY and SVGEGT. This CDR3 comprises 16 residues.